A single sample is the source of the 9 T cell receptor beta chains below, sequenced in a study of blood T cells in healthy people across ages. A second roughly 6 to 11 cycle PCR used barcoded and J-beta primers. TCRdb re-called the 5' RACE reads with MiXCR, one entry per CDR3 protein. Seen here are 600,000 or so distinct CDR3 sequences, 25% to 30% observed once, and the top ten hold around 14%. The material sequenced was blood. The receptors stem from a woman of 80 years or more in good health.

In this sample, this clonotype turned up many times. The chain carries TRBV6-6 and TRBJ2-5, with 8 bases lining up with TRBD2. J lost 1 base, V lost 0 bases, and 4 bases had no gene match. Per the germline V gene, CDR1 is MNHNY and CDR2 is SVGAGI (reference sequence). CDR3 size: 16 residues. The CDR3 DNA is TGTGCCAGCAGTTACTCTCGGGGGGGCCCCCAAGAGACCCAGTACTTC. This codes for CASSYSRGGPQETQYF.

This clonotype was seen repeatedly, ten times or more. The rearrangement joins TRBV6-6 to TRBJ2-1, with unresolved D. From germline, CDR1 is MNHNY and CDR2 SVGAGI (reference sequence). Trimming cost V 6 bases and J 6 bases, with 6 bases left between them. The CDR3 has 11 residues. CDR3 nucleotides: TGTGCCAGCAGCGGTCCCAATGAGCAGTTCTTC. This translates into CASSGPNEQFF.

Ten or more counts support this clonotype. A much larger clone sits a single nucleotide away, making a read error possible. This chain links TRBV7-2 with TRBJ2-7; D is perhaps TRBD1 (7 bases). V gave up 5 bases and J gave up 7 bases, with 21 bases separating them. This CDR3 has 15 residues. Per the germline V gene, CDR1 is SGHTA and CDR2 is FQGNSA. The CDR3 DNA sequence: TGTGCCAGCAGCCTTGCAGGGGGGACCTACAATGAGCAGTACTTC. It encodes CASSLAGGTYNEQYF. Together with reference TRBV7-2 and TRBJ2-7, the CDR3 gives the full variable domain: GAGVSQSPSNKVTEKGKDVELRCDPISGHTALYWYRQSLGQGLEFLIYFQGNSAPDKSGLPSDRFSAERTGGSVSTLTIQRTQQEDSAVYLCASSLAGGTYNEQYFGPGTRLTVT.

CDR3 sequence reads: CASSQGNNEKLFF. The CDR3 region has the DNA TGTGCCAGCTCACAGGGGAATAATGAAAAACTGTTTTTT. This sequence joins TRBV18 and TRBJ1-4; tentative D call: TRBD1 (5 bases). The CDR3 runs 13 residues. Trimming took 4 bases from V and 4 from J, leaving 7 bases between them. The germline CDR1 and CDR2 sequences are KGHSH and LQKENI.

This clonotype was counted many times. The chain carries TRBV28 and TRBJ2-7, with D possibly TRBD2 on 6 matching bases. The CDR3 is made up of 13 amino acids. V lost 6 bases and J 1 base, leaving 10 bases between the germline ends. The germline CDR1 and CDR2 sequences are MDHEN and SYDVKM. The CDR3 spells CASRARGSYEQYF. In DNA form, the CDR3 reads TGTGCCAGCAGAGCTCGGGGGTCCTACGAGCAGTACTTC.

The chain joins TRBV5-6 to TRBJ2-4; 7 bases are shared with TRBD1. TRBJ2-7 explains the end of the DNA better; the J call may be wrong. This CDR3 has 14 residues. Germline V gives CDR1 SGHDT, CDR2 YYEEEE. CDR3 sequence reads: CASSQGQLNGEQYF. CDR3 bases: TGTGCCAGCAGCCAGGGACAGCTCAATGGCGAGCAGTACTTC.

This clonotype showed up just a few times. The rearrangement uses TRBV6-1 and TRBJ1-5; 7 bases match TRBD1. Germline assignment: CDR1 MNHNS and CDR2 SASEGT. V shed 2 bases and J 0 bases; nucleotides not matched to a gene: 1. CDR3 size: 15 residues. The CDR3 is CASSENRGSNQPQHF. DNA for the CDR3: TGTGCCAGCAGTGAAAACAGGGGTAGCAATCAGCCCCAGCATTTT.

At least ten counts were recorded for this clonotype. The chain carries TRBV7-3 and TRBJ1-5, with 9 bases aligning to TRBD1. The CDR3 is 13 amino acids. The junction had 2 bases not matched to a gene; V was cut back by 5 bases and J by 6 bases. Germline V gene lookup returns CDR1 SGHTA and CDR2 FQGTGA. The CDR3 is CASSATGGQPQHF. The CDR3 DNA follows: TGTGCCAGCAGCGCGACAGGGGGTCAGCCCCAGCATTTT. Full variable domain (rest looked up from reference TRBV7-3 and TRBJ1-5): GAGVSQTPSNKVTEKGKYVELRCDPISGHTALYWYRQSLGQGPEFLIYFQGTGAADDSGLPNDRFFAVRPEGSVSTLKIQRTERGDSAVYLCASSATGGQPQHFGDGTRLSIL.

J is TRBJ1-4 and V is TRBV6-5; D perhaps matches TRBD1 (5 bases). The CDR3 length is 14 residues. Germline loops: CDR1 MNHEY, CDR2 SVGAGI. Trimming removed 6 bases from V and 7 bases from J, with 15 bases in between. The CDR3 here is CASRSMGRSEKLFF. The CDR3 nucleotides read TGTGCCAGCAGATCGATGGGGCGCAGTGAAAAACTGTTTTTT.